Described below is a single T cell receptor beta chain sequence and its context. Its antigen is currently not known. Base qualities were left out, and no much larger clone turns up one base away. Every bulk PBMC sample was loaded with the same fixed amount of around 400 ng of DNA. TCR beta CDR3 sequences were amplified from genomic DNA using the immunoSEQ TCRb Assay kit according to manufacturer instructions. The KAPA Library Quantification Kit for Illumina platforms was used to quantify the pooled libraries by qPCR. Pooled libraries were sequenced on an Illumina NextSeq 500, clustered at roughly 0.55-1.1 pM. As for how the authors treated the data: Analysis of the TCR data relied on immunoSEQ ANALYZER and the R LymphoSeq package. A rearrangement efficiency score was calculated as productive divided by the sum of productive and non-productive CDR3 sequences. Clonality was assessed using the Gini coefficient and diversity using the Renyi index at alpha=1, with pairwise comparisons between timepoints within each patient. In LymphoSeq, clonal relatedness was computed with an edit distance of 3 and repertoire similarity was computed with the Bhattacharyya coefficient. Linear discriminant analysis on week-3 changes in clonality and diversity was built with the R MASS and caret packages to classify response. Sourced from immuneACCESS, this table was stored by TCRdb with only in-frame sequences that have V and J called. A share of the clones is absent; for the studies checked, an unresolved V gene accounts for under half, and the remainder has no known explanation. The V and J calls and clone size are taken from that table; D and trimming were inferred from the DNA. A total of roughly 30,000 clones appear in this sample, 65% to 85% of them only once. Over 9% of the sample comes from the top ten.

Sample time point, as interpreted from the label and publication: week 3, after first cycle of checkpoint inhibitor. Blood samples were taken at two points: before treatment (T0) and at week 3 (W3), which came after the first cycle of checkpoint blockade. Except for a couple of patients with rapid clinical progression, response was assessed 12 weeks after the first infusion by RECIST 1.1; disease control meant complete response, partial response or stable disease. Patients with prior systemic cancer treatment, concomitant immunosuppressant therapy or synchronous other active malignancies were excluded. TCR beta was sequenced in both bulk PBMC and plasma cell-free DNA in order to track circulating cells as well as T cell turnover. PBMC were isolated from blood with Lymphoprep and SepMate tubes, followed by red cell lysis. QIAamp DNA Blood Mini kits were used to extract DNA from PBMC and sorted T cell subsets.

The data originate from a study of blood T cell dynamics during melanoma immunotherapy (dated by TCRdb to 2020 to 2022). About the study as a whole: Patients with metastatic melanoma were treated with first-line pembrolizumab or nivolumab plus ipilimumab as standard of care in the United Kingdom. To find early correlates of response, peripheral T cell receptor repertoires were profiled in metastatic melanoma patients before and after one cycle of checkpoint inhibitor therapy. Consecutive patients formed a training cohort, and a further independent group of patients from the same centre was pooled into an external validation set.

V sheds 4 bases and J sheds 2 bases, leaving 11 bases between their ends. The germline V gene supplies CDR1 SGHTA and CDR2 FQGNSA. The CDR3 contains 14 residues, cysteine and phenylalanine counted. Of all the DNA, just the CDR3 is kept, 42 bases in frame from base 1. The study at large found these results: Whether the T cell clones behind the repertoire changes were melanoma-specific or instead reflected general immune activation was something the study could not determine. A bifurcated reorganization of the PBMC repertoire at W3, with increased clonality or increased diversity, was observed in patients who later achieved disease control, unlike in progressors. The relatively small sample size was acknowledged as a potential limitation on generalization of the results.

The sample here was blood, taken from a patient treated with checkpoint blockade. The V gene is TRBV7-2 and the J gene is TRBJ1-2, with TRBD1 as a weak D call on 5 bases. The TCR was taken from a human donor with melanoma. The CDR3 corresponds to CASSSGGGNYGYTF. The nucleotide sequence is given as TGTGCCAGCAGCTCGGGGGGTGGAAACTATGGCTACACCTTC. With all but the CDR3 taken from the reference TRBV7-2 and TRBJ1-2 genes, the full variable domain is: GAGVSQSPSNKVTEKGKDVELRCDPISGHTALYWYRQSLGQGLEFLIYFQGNSAPDKSGLPSDRFSAERTGGSVSTLTIQRTQQEDSAVYLCASSSGGGNYGYTFGSGTRLTVV.